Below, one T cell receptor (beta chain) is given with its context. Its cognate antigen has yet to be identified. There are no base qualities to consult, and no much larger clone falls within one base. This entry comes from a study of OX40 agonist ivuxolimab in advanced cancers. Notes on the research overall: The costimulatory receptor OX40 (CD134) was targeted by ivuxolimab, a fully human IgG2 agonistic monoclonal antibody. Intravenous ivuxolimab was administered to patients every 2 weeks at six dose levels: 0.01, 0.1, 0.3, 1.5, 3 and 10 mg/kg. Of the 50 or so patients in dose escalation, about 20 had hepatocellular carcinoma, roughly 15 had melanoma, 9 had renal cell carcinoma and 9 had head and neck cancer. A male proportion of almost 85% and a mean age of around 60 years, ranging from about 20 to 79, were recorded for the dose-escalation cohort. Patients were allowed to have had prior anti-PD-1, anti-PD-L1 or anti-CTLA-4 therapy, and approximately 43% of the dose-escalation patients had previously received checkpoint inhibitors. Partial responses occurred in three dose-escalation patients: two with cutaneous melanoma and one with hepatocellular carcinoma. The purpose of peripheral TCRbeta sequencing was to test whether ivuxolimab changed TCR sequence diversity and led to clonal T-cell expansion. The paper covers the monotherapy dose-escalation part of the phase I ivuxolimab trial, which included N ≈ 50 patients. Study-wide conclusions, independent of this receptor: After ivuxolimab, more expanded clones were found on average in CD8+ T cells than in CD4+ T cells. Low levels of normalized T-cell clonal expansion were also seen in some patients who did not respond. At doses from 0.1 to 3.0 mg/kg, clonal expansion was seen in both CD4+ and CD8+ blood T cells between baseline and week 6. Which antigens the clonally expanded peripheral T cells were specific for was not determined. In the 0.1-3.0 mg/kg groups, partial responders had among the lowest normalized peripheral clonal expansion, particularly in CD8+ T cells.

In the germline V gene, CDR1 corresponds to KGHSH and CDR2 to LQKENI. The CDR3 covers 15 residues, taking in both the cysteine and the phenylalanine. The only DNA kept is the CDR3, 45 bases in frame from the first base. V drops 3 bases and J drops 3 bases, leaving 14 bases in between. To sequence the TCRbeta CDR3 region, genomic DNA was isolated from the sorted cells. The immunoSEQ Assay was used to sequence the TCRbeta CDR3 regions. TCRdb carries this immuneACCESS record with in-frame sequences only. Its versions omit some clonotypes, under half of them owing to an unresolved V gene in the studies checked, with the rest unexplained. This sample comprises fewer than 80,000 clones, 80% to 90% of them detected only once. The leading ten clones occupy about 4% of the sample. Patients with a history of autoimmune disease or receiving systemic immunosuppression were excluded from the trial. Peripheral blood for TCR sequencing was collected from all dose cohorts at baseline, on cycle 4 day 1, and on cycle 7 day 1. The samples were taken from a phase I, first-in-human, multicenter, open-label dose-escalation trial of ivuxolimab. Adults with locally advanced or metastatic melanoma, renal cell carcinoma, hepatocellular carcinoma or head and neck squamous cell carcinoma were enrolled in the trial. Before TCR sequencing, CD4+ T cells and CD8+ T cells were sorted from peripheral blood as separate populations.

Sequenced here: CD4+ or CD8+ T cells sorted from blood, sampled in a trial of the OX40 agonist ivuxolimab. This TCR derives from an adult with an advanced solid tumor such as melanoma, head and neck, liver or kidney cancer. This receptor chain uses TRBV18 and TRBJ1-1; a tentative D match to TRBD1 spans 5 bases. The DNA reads TGTGCCAGCTCACCTCTGGGGGACGGGGACACTGAAGCTTTCTTT. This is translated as CASSPLGDGDTEAFF.